This passage covers 2 T cell receptor beta chains from one sample sequenced in a study of blood T cell repertoires in COVID-19 (dated by TCRdb to 2020 to 2022). The library was generated by the immunoSEQ multiplex PCR assay. TCRdb mirrors the immuneACCESS table, restricted to in-frame sequences. Some clones are absent from its copies; in checked studies, under half trace to an unresolved V gene, and the reason for the others is unknown. In all, the sample holds 56,000 or so clones, and roughly nine tenths of those were seen once. The ten biggest clones cover under 45% of the sample. The sequenced sample was peripheral blood. The receptor source for this set is a woman aged 55-70 years with COVID-19, enrolled during active disease.

The chain combines TRBV7-9 with TRBJ2-1, with 9 nucleotides matching TRBD1. Trimming cost V 4 bases and J 4 bases; bases outside gene matches: 8. The CDR3 is 16 amino acids. The V gene's germline CDR1 is SEHNR and CDR2 FQNEAQ (reference sequence). In DNA form, the CDR3 reads TGTGCCAGCAGCTCAGAAGGACAGGGGTTGTACAATGAGCAGTTCTTC. This codes for CASSSEGQGLYNEQFF.

Worth noting for this clone: Compared with germline, one end of the junction differs, possibly owing to a read error. This chain links TRBV11-3 with TRBJ1-2; D is perhaps TRBD1 (6 bases). The CDR3 is made up of 16 amino acids. The germline CDR1 and CDR2 sequences are SGHNT and YENEEA. CDR3 DNA sequence: TGTGCCAGCAGCTCACAACAGGGAATACCTAAATATGGCTACACCTTC. Translation gives CASSSQQGIPKYGYTF.